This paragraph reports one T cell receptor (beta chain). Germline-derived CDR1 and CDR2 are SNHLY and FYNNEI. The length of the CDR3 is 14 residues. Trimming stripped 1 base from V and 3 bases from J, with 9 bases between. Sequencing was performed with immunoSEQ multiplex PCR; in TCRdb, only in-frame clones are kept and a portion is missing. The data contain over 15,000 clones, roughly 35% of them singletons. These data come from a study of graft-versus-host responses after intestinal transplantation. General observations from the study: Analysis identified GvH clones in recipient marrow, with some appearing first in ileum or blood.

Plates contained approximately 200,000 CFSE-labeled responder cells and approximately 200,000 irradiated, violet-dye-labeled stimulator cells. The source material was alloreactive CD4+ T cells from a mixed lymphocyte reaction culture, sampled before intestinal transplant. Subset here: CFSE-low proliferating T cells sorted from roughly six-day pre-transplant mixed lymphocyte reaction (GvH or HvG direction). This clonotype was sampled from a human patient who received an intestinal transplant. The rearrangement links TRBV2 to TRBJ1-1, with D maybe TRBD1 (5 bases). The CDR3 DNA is TGTGCCAGCAGTGAAGTTGGAGGGGACACTGAAGCTTTCTTT. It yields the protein CASSEVGGDTEAFF.